The sequence of this TCR beta chain was determined in a study of blood T cell repertoires in COVID-19. Study in general: Acute and convalescent COVID-19 specimens originated in the United States, Italy and Spain.

Ages ranged from roughly 18 to 100 years, with residence in 24 US areas. A COVID-19 case was met by exposed participants within 2 weeks before study entry. Germline V gene lookup returns CDR1 SGDLS and CDR2 YYNGEE. With 0 bases removed from V and 0 bases from J, the gap between germline ends came to 16 bases. The CDR3 extends over 18 amino acids. In the original workflow: For nucleated cells, counts were estimated from reference gene primer amplification. Sequenced by immunoSEQ multiplex PCR; TCRdb stores in-frame clones only, minus some. V, J and clone size are taken as reported in that table, and D and trimming were inferred from the DNA itself. The table lists hundreds of thousands of clones, 85% of them singletons.

This chain connects TRBV9 to TRBJ2-1; possibly TRBD1 for D (5 bases). The material sequenced was PBMCs or T cells enriched from blood (not recorded which). This clonotype was obtained from a woman aged 25 to 39 who had been exposed to COVID-19. The CDR3: CASSVGLSDTSSYNEQFF. DNA of the CDR3: TGTGCCAGCAGCGTAGGGCTATCGGACACCAGCTCCTACAATGAGCAGTTCTTC.